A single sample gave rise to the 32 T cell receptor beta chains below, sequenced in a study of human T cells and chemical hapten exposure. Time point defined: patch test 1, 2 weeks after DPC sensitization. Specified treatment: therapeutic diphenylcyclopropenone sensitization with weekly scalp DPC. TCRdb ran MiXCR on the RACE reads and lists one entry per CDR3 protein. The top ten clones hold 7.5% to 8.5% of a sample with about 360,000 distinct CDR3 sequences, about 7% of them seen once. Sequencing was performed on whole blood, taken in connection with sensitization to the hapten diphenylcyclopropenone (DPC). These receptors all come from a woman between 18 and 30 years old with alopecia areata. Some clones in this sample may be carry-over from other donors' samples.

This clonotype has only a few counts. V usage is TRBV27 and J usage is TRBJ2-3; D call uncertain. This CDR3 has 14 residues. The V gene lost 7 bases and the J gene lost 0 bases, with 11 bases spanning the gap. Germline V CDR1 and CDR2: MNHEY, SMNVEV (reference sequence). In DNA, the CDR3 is TGTGCCAGCAAGGTCCAGACTAGCACAGATACGCAGTATTTT. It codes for CASKVQTSTDTQYF.

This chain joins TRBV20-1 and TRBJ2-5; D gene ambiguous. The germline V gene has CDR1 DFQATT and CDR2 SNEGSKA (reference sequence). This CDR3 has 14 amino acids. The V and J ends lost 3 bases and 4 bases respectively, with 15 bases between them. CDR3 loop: CSARGSGFSETQYF. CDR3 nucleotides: TGCAGTGCTAGGGGCTCAGGTTTTTCAGAGACCCAGTACTTC.

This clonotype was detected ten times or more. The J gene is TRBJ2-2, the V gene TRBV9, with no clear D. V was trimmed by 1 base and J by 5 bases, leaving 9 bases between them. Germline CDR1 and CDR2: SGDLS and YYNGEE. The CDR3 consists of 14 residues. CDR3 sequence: CASSVLFSTGELFF. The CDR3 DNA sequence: TGTGCCAGCAGCGTACTCTTCTCAACCGGGGAGCTGTTTTTT. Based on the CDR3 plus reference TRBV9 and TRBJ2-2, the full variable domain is DSGVTQTPKHLITATGQRVTLRCSPRSGDLSVYWYQQSLDQGLQFLIQYYNGEERAKGNILERFSAQQFPDLHSELNLSSLELGDSALYFCASSVLFSTGELFFGEGSRLTVL.

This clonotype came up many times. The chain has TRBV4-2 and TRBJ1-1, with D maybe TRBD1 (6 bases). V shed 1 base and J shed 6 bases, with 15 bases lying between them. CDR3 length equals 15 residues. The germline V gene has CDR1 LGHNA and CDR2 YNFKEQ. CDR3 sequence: CASSQAEGVFSEAFF. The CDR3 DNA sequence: TGTGCCAGCAGCCAAGCAGAGGGGGTTTTCTCTGAAGCTTTCTTT.

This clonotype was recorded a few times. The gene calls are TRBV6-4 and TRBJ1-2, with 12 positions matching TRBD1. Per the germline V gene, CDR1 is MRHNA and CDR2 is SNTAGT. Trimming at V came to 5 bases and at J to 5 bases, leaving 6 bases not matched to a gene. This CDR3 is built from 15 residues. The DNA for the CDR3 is TGTGCCAGCAGTACCGGGACAGGGGGCGCTTATGGCTACACCTTC. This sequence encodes CASSTGTGGAYGYTF.

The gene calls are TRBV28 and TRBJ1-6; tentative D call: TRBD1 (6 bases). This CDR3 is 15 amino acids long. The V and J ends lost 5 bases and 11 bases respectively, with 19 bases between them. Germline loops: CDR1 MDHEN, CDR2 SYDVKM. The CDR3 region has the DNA TGTGCCAGCAGTCGGATGACAGGTACGAGGACACCCCTCCACTTT. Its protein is CASSRMTGTRTPLHF.

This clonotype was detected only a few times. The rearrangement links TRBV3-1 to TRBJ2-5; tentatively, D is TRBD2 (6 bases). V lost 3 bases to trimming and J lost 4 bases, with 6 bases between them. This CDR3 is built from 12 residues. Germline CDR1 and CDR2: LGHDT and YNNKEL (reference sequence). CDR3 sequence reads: CASSHSGETQYF. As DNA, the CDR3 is TGTGCCAGCAGCCATAGCGGAGAGACCCAGTACTTC.

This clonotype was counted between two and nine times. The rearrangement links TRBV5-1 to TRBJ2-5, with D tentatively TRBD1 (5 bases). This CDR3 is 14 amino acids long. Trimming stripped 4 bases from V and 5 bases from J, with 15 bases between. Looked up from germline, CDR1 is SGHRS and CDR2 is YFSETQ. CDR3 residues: CASSAAGPAETQYF. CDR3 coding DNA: TGCGCCAGCAGCGCGGCAGGGCCGGCGGAGACCCAGTACTTC.

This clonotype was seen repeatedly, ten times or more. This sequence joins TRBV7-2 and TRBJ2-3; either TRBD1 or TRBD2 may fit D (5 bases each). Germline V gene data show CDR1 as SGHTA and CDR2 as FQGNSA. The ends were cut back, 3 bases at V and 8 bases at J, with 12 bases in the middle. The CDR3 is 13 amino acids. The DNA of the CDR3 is TGTGCCAGCAGCTTGAACCGGGGCGGTACGCAGTATTTT. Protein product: CASSLNRGGTQYF.

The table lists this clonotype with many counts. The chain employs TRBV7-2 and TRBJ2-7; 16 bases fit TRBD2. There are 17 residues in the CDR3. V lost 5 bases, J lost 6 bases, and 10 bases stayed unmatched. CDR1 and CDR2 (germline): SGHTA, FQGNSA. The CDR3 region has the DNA TGTGCCAGCAGCCCGGGACTAGCGGGGGGGCGACGGGGCGAGCAGTACTTC. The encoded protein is CASSPGLAGGRRGEQYF.

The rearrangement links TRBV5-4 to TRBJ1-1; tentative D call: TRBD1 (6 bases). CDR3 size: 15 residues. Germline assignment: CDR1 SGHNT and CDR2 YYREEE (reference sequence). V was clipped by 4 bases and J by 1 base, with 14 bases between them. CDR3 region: CASSPRGSRNTEAFF. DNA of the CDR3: TGTGCCAGCAGCCCTAGGGGGTCTAGGAACACTGAAGCTTTCTTT.

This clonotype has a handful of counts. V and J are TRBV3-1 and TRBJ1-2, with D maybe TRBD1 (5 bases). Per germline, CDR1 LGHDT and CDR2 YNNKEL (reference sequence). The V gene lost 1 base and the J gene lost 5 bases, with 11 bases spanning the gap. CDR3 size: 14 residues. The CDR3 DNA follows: TGTGCCAGCAGCCAAGCAGGGTTAGAGTATGGCTACACCTTC. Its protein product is CASSQAGLEYGYTF.

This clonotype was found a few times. CDR3 sequence reads: CASSFDGGFAQYF. The CDR3 nucleotides are TGTGCCAGCAGTTTCGACGGGGGGTTTGCGCAGTATTTT. The chain uses TRBV27 and TRBJ2-3, with 7 bases aligning to TRBD2. V was pared by 3 bases and J by 10 bases, with 7 bases of the junction left unmatched. Germline CDR1 MNHEY, CDR2 SMNVEV (reference sequence). This CDR3 comprises 13 residues.

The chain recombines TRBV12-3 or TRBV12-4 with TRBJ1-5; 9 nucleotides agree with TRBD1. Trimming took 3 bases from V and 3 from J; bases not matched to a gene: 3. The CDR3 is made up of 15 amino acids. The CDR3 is CASSFGQGNNQPQHF. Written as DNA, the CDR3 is TGTGCCAGCAGTTTTGGACAGGGGAACAATCAGCCCCAGCATTTT.

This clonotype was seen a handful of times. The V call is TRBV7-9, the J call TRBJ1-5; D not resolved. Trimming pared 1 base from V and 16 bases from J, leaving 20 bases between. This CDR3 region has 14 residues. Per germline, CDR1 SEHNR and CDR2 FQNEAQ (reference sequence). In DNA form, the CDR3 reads TGTGCCAGCAGCTTAGATTATCGGCCAGCACCCTTACATTTT. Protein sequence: CASSLDYRPAPLHF.

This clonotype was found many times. CDR3 sequence reads: CASSLMRAGEQYF. The DNA of the CDR3 is TGTGCCAGCAGTTTAATGAGGGCGGGGGAGCAGTACTTC. This chain joins TRBV12-3 or TRBV12-4 and TRBJ2-7; the D gene is possibly TRBD2 (6 bases). There are 13 residues in the CDR3. Trimming removed 2 bases from V and 7 bases from J, with 12 bases in between.

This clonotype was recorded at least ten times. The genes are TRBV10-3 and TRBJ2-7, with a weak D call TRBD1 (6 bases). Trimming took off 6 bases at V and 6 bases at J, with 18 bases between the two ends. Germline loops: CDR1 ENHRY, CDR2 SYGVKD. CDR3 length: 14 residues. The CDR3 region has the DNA TGTGCCATCAGGGGGGCTTACGAGGGACGCGAGCAGTACTTC. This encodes CAIRGAYEGREQYF.

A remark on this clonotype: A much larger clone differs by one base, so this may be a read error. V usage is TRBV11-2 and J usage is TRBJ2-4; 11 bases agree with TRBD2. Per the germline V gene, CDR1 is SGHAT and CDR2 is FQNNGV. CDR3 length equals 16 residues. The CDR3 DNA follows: TGTGCCTGCAGCCTTAGCGGGGGGGTGACCAGGGCCATTCAGTACTTC. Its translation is CACSLSGGVTRAIQYF. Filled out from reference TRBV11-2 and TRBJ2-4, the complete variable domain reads EAGVAQSPRYKIIEKRQSVAFWCNPISGHATLYWYQQILGQGPKLLIQFQNNGVVDDSQLPKDRFSAERLKGVDSTLKIQPAKLEDSAVYLCACSLSGGVTRAIQYFGAGTRLSVL.

In nucleotides, the CDR3 is TGTGCCATCGGATCACCTGACATTTCCGGGCCCCCCTACGAGCAGTACTTC. Translating gives CAIGSPDISGPPYEQYF. The V and J genes are TRBV10-3 and TRBJ2-7, with D uncertain. Per the germline V gene, CDR1 is ENHRY and CDR2 is SYGVKD. The CDR3 has 17 amino acids. V was pared by 8 bases and J by 2 bases, with 25 bases between.

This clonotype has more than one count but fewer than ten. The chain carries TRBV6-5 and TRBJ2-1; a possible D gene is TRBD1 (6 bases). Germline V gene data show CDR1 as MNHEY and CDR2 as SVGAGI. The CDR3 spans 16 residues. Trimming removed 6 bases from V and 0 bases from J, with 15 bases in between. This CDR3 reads CASSPGVMSSYNEQFF. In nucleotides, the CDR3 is TGTGCCAGCAGCCCAGGGGTTATGAGCTCCTACAATGAGCAGTTCTTC.

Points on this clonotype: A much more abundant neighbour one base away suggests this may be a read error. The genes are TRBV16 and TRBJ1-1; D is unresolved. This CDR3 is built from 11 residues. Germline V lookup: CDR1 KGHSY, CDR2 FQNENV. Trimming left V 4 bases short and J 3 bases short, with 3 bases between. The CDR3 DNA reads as TGTGCCAGCAGCCCCCACACTGAAGCTTTCTTT. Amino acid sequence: CASSPHTEAFF.

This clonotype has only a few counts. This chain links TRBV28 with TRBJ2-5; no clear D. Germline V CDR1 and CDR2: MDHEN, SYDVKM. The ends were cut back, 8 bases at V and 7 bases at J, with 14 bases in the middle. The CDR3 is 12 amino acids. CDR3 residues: CASLDFLGTQYF. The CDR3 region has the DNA TGTGCCAGCCTCGATTTCCTGGGGACCCAGTACTTC.

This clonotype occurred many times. CDR3 DNA sequence: TGTGCCATCAGGGCTAGCGGCTCCTACAATGAGCAGTTCTTC. It specifies CAIRASGSYNEQFF. The chain employs TRBV10-3 and TRBJ2-1, with TRBD2 matching over 7 bases. V dropped 6 bases and J dropped 0; count of bases not matched to a gene: 2. CDR3 length equals 14 residues. Per the germline V gene, CDR1 is ENHRY and CDR2 is SYGVKD.

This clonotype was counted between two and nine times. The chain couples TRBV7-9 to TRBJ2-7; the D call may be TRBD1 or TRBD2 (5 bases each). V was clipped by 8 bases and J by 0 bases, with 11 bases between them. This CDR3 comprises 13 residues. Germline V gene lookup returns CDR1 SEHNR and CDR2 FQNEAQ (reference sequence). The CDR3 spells CASGQGPSYEQYF. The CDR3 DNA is TGTGCCAGCGGGCAGGGACCCTCCTACGAGCAGTACTTC.

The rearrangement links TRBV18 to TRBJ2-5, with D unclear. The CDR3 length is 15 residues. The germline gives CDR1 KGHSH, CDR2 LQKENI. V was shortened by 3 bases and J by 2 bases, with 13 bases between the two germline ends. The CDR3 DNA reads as TGTGCCAGCTCACCCTCTGGAGTAGTTCAAGAGACCCAGTACTTC. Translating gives CASSPSGVVQETQYF.

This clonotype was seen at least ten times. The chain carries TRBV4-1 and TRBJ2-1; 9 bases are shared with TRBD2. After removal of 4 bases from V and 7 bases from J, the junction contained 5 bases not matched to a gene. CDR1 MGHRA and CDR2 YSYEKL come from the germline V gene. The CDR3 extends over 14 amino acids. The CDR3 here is CASSLGTSPNEQFF. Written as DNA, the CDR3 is TGCGCCAGCAGCCTCGGGACTAGCCCTAATGAGCAGTTCTTC.

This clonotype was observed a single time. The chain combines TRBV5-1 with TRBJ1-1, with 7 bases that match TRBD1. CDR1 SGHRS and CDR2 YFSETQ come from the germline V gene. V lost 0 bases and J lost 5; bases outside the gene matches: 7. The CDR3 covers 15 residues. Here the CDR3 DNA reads TGCGCCAGCAGCTTGGATGGGACAGTCGGTACTGAAGCTTTCTTT. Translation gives CASSLDGTVGTEAFF.

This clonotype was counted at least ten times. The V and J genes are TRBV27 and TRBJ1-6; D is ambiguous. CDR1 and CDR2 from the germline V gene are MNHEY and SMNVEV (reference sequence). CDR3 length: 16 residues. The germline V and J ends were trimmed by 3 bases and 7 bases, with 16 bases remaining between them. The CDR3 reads CASSLASFPGNSPLHF. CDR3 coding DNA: TGTGCCAGCAGTTTGGCGTCGTTTCCCGGGAATTCACCCCTCCACTTT.

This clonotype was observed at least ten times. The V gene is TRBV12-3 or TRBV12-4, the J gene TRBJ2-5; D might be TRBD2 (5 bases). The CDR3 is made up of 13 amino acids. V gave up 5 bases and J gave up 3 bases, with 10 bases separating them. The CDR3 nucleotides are TGTGCCAGCAGTCCAGACTATAAAGAGACCCAGTACTTC. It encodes CASSPDYKETQYF.

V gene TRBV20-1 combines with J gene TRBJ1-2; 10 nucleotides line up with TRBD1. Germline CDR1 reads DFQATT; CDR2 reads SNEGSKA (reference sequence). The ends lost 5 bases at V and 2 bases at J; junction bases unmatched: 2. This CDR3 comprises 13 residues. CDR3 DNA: TGCAGTGCTTCGGGACAGGGGAACTATGGCTACACCTTC. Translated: CSASGQGNYGYTF.

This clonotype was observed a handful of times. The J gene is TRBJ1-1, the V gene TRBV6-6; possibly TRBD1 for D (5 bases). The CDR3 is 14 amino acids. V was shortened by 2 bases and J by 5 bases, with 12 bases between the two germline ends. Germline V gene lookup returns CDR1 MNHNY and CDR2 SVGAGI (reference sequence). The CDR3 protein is CASSYAQGGTEAFF. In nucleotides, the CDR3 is TGTGCCAGCAGTTACGCCCAGGGAGGGACTGAAGCTTTCTTT.

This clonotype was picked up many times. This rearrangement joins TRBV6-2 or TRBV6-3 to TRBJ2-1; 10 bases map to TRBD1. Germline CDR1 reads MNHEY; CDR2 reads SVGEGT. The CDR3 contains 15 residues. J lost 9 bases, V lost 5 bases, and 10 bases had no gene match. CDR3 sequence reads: CASSPGQGDSSEQFF. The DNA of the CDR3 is TGTGCCAGCAGTCCCGGACAGGGGGACTCCAGTGAGCAGTTCTTC.